The 23 T cell receptor beta chains reported below all come from one sample, sequenced in a study of Graves' ophthalmopathy and Graves' hyperthyroidism. Amplification of TCR beta CDR3 regions used RNA transcripts. The first round was an RT-PCR with HTBI primers, and the second round was a multiplex PCR. TCRdb independently ran MiXCR on the multiplex PCR reads; one entry per CDR3 protein. Seen here are around 1,000,000 distinct CDR3 sequences, about 38% observed once, and the top ten hold roughly 10%. Sequencing was performed on peripheral blood or thyroid tissue (not recorded which). Receptors were obtained from an adult man with Graves' hyperthyroidism.

V is TRBV20-1 and J is TRBJ2-5, with TRBD1 matching 8 bases. The CDR3 is 16 amino acids. With 0 bases clipped from V and 0 bases from J, the junction kept 6 bases outside the gene matches. CDR1 is DFQATT and CDR2 is SNEGSKA in the germline V gene (reference sequence). This CDR3 reads CSARDHRDRNQETQYF. Written as DNA, the CDR3 is TGCAGTGCTAGAGATCACCGGGACAGGAACCAAGAGACCCAGTACTTC.

The genes are TRBV29-1 and TRBJ1-5; maybe TRBD1 (6 bases). The CDR3 spans 18 residues. Germline CDR1 reads SQVTM; CDR2 reads ANQGSEA. Trimming pared 5 bases from V and 2 bases from J, leaving 25 bases between. CDR3 nucleotide sequence: TGCAGCGTTTCTAGCGGGGGGCGCCGAGGGTATGGCAATCAGCCCCAGCATTTT. Translated, it gives CSVSSGGRRGYGNQPQHF.

This clonotype was counted at least ten times. This sequence joins TRBV2 and TRBJ1-1; D remains ambiguous. Germline assignment: CDR1 SNHLY and CDR2 FYNNEI. This CDR3 region has 14 residues. The V end lost 5 bases, the J end lost 4 bases, and 14 bases lay between the germline ends. The CDR3 sequence is CASSRGISGTEAFF. The CDR3 nucleotides are TGTGCCAGCAGTCGAGGGATCTCCGGCACTGAAGCTTTCTTT.

This clonotype showed up many times. The chain carries TRBV7-6 and TRBJ1-1, with no clear D. This CDR3 spans 14 amino acids. V shed 0 bases and J shed 1 base, with 6 bases lying between them. Germline loops: CDR1 SGHVS, CDR2 FNYEAQ. The CDR3 nucleotides are TGTGCCAGCAGCTTAGCGCCGGCGAACACTGAAGCTTTCTTT. This codes for CASSLAPANTEAFF.

On this clonotype: This may come from a read error, since a much larger clone is one base off. The rearrangement links TRBV20-1 to TRBJ2-5; no definite D call. CDR1 is DFQATT, CDR2 SNEGSKA, per germline (reference sequence). This CDR3 has 12 amino acids. CDR3 nucleotide sequence: TGCAGTGCTAGAGGACAAGTAGAGGCCCAGTACTTC. Residues: CSARGQVEAQYF.

This clonotype appeared a few times. Mismatch with germline at one junction end may stem from a read error. The V gene is TRBV4-1, the J gene TRBJ1-3; the D is unclear. This CDR3 has 13 amino acids. Germline V gene data show CDR1 as MGHRA and CDR2 as YSYEKL. CDR3 in DNA: TGCGCCAGCAGTCAAGAAGGGAGAGGCACCATATATTTT. This translates into CASSQEGRGTIYF.

Note on this clonotype: The CDR3 does not close with the conserved phenylalanine or tryptophan, likely indicating a read error. The DNA is omitted, as the CDR3 cannot be located on it reliably, and the CDR3 follows TCRdb's listing. The genes are TRBV29-1 and TRBJ2-5; the listed D gene, TRBD1, was not tested against the DNA. The CDR3 comprises 14 residues, both ends counted. Germline values: CDR1 SQVTM, CDR2 ANQGSEA. This CDR3 reads CSVEGQGDGYTFGS.

J is TRBJ2-2 and V is TRBV29-1, with D perhaps TRBD2 (5 bases). This CDR3 contains 14 residues. The V end was cut by 0 bases, the J end by 5 bases, with 10 bases between. CDR1 SQVTM and CDR2 ANQGSEA come from the germline V gene. The CDR3 loop is CSVEDRGGTGELFF. The CDR3 bases are TGCAGCGTTGAAGATCGGGGTGGGACCGGGGAGCTGTTTTTT.

The gene calls are TRBV20-1 and TRBJ2-7, with 7 bases fitting TRBD2. Germline V lookup: CDR1 DFQATT, CDR2 SNEGSKA (reference sequence). This CDR3 is 15 amino acids long. Trimming removed 6 bases from V and 5 bases from J; junction bases left unmatched: 16. The CDR3 sequence is CSAPPSGGPGNEQYF. CDR3 coding DNA: TGCAGTGCCCCCCCTAGCGGAGGGCCGGGCAACGAGCAGTACTTC.

This clonotype was counted only a few times. V usage is TRBV4-1 and J usage is TRBJ1-3; D might be TRBD1 (6 bases). The CDR3 contains 17 residues. V was cut by 0 bases and J by 0 bases, with 12 bases left in between. Germline V gene data show CDR1 as MGHRA and CDR2 as YSYEKL. CDR3 sequence: CASSQEVNRDSGNTIYF. The CDR3 bases are TGCGCCAGCAGCCAAGAAGTGAACAGGGACTCTGGAAACACCATATATTTT.

There are a few counts of this clonotype. This chain links TRBV20-1 with TRBJ2-2; tentatively, D is TRBD2 (5 bases). Looked up from germline, CDR1 is DFQATT and CDR2 is SNEGSKA (reference sequence). The length of the CDR3 is 16 residues. Trimming took 2 bases from V and 5 from J, leaving 18 bases between them. The CDR3, as DNA: TGCAGTGCTAGATTCGCGGGCCCCCTCAGGACCGGGGAGCTGTTTTTT. It encodes CSARFAGPLRTGELFF.

This CDR3 reads CASSIDSYDTQYF. In DNA, the CDR3 is TGTGCCAGTAGTATAGATAGTTACGATACGCAGTATTTT. The chain carries TRBV19 and TRBJ2-3; no clear D gene. Trimming pared 0 bases from V and 6 bases from J, leaving 7 bases between. Germline V lookup: CDR1 LNHDA, CDR2 SQIVND (reference sequence). CDR3 length equals 13 residues.

This clonotype was observed a few times. A much more abundant neighbour one base away suggests this may be a read error. The chain carries TRBV10-3 and TRBJ2-5; no firm D call. The CDR3 extends over 12 amino acids. V lost 5 bases and J lost 0, with 4 bases in between. CDR1 and CDR2 (germline): ENHRY, SYGVKD. The DNA of the CDR3 is TGTGCCATCAGTTACCACCAAGAGACCCAGTACTTC. Its protein is CAISYHQETQYF.

This clonotype was detected many times. The chain uses TRBV14 and TRBJ1-5; D not certain. Trimming removed 1 base at V and 5 bases at J, with 3 bases between. Germline assignment: CDR1 SGHDN and CDR2 FVKESK. The CDR3 totals 12 residues. In nucleotides, the CDR3 is TGTGCCAGCAGCCAAGGATATCAGCCCCAGCATTTT. It yields the protein CASSQGYQPQHF. Variable domain in full (rest from reference TRBV14 and TRBJ1-5): EAGVTQFPSHSVIEKGQTVTLRCDPISGHDNLYWYRRVMGKEIKFLLHFVKESKQDESGMPNNRFLAERTGGTYSTLKVQPAELEDSGVYFCASSQGYQPQHFGDGTRLSIL.

This clonotype was recorded a few times. The rearrangement joins TRBV12-3 or TRBV12-4 to TRBJ1-4, with D perhaps matching TRBD1 (6 bases). CDR3 length: 15 amino acids. Trimming left V 4 bases short and J 4 bases short, with 13 bases between. The DNA for the CDR3 is TGTGCCAGCAGTTCGGGCAGGGGCCTTAATGAAAAACTGTTTTTT. Protein product: CASSSGRGLNEKLFF.

This clonotype has just a few counts. The J gene is TRBJ1-1, the V gene TRBV29-1; no firm D call. Germline CDR1 reads SQVTM; CDR2 reads ANQGSEA. The CDR3 runs to 11 residues. V gave up 8 bases and J gave up 2 bases, with 9 bases separating them. CDR3 residues: CSPHTNTEAFF. CDR3 bases: TGCAGCCCCCATACTAACACTGAAGCTTTCTTT.

This clonotype was counted a few times. This chain joins TRBV7-9 and TRBJ2-7, with 8 bases fitting TRBD1. Germline loops: CDR1 SEHNR, CDR2 FQNEAQ (reference sequence). The trim removed 7 bases at V and 2 bases at J, leaving 10 bases unmatched. CDR3 length: 15 residues. Here the CDR3 reads CASTPSTGGTYEQYF. In nucleotides, the CDR3 is TGTGCCAGCACCCCCAGTACAGGGGGGACCTACGAGCAGTACTTC.

Remarks on this clonotype: Possible read error: a much larger clone is one base away. The rearrangement joins TRBV29-1 to TRBJ1-1; possibly TRBD1 for D (6 bases). Germline V CDR1 and CDR2: SQVTM, ANQGSEA. V shed 5 bases and J shed 0 bases, with 13 bases lying between them. The CDR3 has 14 amino acids. The CDR3 nucleotides read TGCAGCGTTTGCTGGACAGCCGTGAACACTGAAGCTTTCTTT. This gives the protein CSVCWTAVNTEAFF.

In its sample, this clonotype was seen once. The chain has TRBV29-1 and TRBJ1-1, with a possible D match to TRBD1 (5 bases). The CDR3 totals 13 residues. Germline assignment: CDR1 SQVTM and CDR2 ANQGSEA. The CDR3, as DNA: TGCAGTGCGGGACGGGGATTGAACACTGAAGCTTTCTTT. It encodes CSAGRGLNTEAFF.

With regard to this clonotype: A single base separates this from a much larger clone, so it may be a read error. V usage is TRBV5-1 and J usage is TRBJ1-4, with 7 bases that match TRBD1. The J segment lost 5 bases and the V segment lost 5 bases, leaving 9 bases of the junction unmatched. The CDR3 spans 15 residues. Germline V gives CDR1 SGHRS, CDR2 YFSETQ. CDR3 in DNA: TGCGCCAGCAGGCGCACCGGGACAGAAAATGAAAAACTGTTTTTT. It codes for CASRRTGTENEKLFF.

There are many counts of this clonotype. This chain connects TRBV19 to TRBJ1-5; TRBD1 aligns across 8 bases. J was trimmed by 8 bases and V by 6 bases; bases with no gene match: 6. Germline assignment: CDR1 LNHDA and CDR2 SQIVND (reference sequence). The CDR3 has 13 amino acids. The CDR3 loop reads CASRTGDAKPQHF. The CDR3, as DNA: TGTGCCAGTAGGACAGGGGATGCGAAGCCCCAGCATTTT.

This clonotype was picked up many times. V and J are TRBV9 and TRBJ2-7; D unresolved. V was shortened by 1 base and J by 2 bases, with 10 bases between the two germline ends. Germline V gene data show CDR1 as SGDLS and CDR2 as YYNGEE. The CDR3 runs 14 residues. Here the CDR3 DNA reads TGTGCCAGCAGCGTATGGTCAGACACCTACGAGCAGTACTTC. Protein product: CASSVWSDTYEQYF.

The chain carries TRBV2 and TRBJ2-2; D is ambiguous. Trimming took 4 bases from V and 2 from J, leaving 11 bases between them. The CDR3 has 15 amino acids. Germline V gives CDR1 SNHLY, CDR2 FYNNEI. The CDR3 nucleotides read TGTGCCAGCAGTGGGGAAACAGCAAACACCGGGGAGCTGTTTTTT. As protein: CASSGETANTGELFF.